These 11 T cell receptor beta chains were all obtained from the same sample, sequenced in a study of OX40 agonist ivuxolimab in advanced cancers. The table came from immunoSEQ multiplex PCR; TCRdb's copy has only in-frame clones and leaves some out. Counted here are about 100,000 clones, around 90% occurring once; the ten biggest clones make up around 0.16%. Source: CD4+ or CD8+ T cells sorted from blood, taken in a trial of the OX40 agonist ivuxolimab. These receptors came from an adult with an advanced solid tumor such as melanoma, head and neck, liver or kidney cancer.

CDR3: CATTTGVIGSPLHF. In DNA, the CDR3 is TGTGCCACAACGACAGGGGTCATCGGGTCACCCCTCCACTTT. The chain links TRBV10-3 to TRBJ1-6; 8 bases agree with TRBD1. The germline CDR1 and CDR2 sequences are ENHRY and SYGVKD. The CDR3 has 14 amino acids. J lost 10 bases, V lost 10 bases, and 12 bases had no gene match.

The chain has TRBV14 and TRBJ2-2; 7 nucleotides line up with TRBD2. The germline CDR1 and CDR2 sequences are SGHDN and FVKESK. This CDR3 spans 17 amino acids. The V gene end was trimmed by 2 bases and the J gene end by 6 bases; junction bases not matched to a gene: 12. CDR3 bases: TGTGCCAGCAGCCAACTATTACTAGCGCTTGGGGCCGGGGAGCTGTTTTTT. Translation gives CASSQLLLALGAGELFF.

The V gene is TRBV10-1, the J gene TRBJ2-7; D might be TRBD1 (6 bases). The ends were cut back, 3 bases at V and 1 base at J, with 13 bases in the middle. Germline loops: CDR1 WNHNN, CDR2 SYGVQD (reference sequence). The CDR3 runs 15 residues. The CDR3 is CASSDGRGHSYEQYF. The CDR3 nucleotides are TGCGCCAGCAGTGACGGTAGGGGACATTCCTACGAGCAGTACTTC.

CDR3 nucleotide sequence: TGTGCCAGCAGCTTTTCTGAAGGGAACTATGGCTACACCTTC. Residues: CASSFSEGNYGYTF. The V gene is TRBV5-5, the J gene TRBJ1-2; no definite D call. V was clipped by 2 bases and J by 2 bases, with 10 bases between them. Germline V gene lookup returns CDR1 SGHKS and CDR2 YYEKEE (reference sequence). The CDR3 covers 14 residues.

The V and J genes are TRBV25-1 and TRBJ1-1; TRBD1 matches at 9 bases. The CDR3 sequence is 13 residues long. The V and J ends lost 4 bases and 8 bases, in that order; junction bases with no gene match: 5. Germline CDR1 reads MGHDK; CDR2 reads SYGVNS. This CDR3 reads CASSVGQGLEAFF. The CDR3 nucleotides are TGTGCCAGCAGTGTGGGACAGGGATTGGAAGCTTTCTTT. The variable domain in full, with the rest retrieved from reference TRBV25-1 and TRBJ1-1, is EADIYQTPRYLVIGTGKKITLECSQTMGHDKMYWYQQDPGMELHLIHYSYGVNSTEKGDLSSESTVSRIRTEHFPLTLESARPSHTSQYLCASSVGQGLEAFFGQGTRLTVV.

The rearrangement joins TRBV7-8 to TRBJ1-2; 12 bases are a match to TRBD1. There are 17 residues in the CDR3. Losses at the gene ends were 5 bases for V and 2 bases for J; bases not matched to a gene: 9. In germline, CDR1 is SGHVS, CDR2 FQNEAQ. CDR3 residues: CASSTGQGAPSNYGYTF. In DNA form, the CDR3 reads TGTGCCAGCAGCACGGGACAGGGGGCCCCCTCCAACTATGGCTACACCTTC.

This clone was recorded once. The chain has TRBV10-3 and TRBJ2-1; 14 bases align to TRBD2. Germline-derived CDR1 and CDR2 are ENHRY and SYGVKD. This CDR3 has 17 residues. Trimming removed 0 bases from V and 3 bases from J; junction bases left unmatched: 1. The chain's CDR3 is CAISESGLAGDYNEQFF. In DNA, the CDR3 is TGTGCCATCAGTGAGTCGGGACTAGCGGGGGACTACAATGAGCAGTTCTTC.

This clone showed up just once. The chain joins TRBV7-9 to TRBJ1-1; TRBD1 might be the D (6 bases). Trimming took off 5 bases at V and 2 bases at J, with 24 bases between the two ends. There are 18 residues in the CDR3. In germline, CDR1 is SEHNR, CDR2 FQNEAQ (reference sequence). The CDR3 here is CASSPPPRDTSLNTEAFF. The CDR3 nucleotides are TGTGCCAGCAGCCCGCCCCCCCGGGACACATCCCTCAACACTGAAGCTTTCTTT.

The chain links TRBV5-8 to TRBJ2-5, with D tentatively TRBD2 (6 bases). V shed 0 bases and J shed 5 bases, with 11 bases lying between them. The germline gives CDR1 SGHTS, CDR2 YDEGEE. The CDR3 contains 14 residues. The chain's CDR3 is CASSLEVRGETQYF. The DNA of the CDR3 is TGTGCCAGCAGCTTGGAGGTCCGGGGGGAGACCCAGTACTTC.

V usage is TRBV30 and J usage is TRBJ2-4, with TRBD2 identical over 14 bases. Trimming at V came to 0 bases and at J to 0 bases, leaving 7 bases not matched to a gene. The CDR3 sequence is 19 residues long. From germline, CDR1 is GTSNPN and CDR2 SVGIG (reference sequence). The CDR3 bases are TGTGCCTGGAGTGTAGCGGGACTAGCGGGGGCCCTAGCCAAAAACATTCAGTACTTC. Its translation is CAWSVAGLAGALAKNIQYF.

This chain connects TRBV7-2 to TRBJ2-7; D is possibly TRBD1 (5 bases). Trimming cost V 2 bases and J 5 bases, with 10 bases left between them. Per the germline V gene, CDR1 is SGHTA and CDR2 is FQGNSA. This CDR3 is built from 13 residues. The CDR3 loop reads CASSLSTVHEQYF. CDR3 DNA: TGTGCCAGCAGCTTATCGACAGTACACGAGCAGTACTTC.